The 22 T cell receptor beta chains reported below all come from one sample, sequenced in a study of response to subunit inactivated influenza vaccine. TCRdb re-derived calls from the RT-PCR reads in MiXCR, one entry per CDR3 protein. The sample consists of over 450,000 distinct CDR3 sequences, over 10% of them appearing once. The material sequenced was PBMCs from blood, taken roughly 6 weeks after vaccination. These receptors were taken from a man in his fifties who received an inactivated influenza vaccine.

The chain is built from TRBV2 and TRBJ2-4; maybe TRBD2 (7 bases). CDR3 length: 13 residues. Per the germline V gene, CDR1 is SNHLY and CDR2 is FYNNEI. Between the trimmed V and J ends, which lost 6 bases and 11 bases, there was a span of 17 bases. The CDR3 sequence is CASSREGGVLQYF. In nucleotides, the CDR3 is TGTGCCAGCAGCCGAGAAGGGGGGGTTCTTCAGTACTTC.

This clonotype has a handful of counts. This sequence joins TRBV4-3 and TRBJ2-7; D ambiguous. The CDR3 has 14 residues. CDR1 is LGHNA and CDR2 is YSLEER in the germline V gene. Trimming stripped 2 bases from V and 7 bases from J, with 15 bases between. CDR3 in amino acids: CASSQSWAPLEQYF. CDR3 nucleotides: TGCGCCAGCAGCCAAAGCTGGGCCCCACTAGAGCAGTACTTC.

This clonotype was found a few times. V is TRBV9 and J is TRBJ2-7, with TRBD2 as a possible D gene (6 bases). Germline assignment: CDR1 SGDLS and CDR2 YYNGEE. V lost 2 bases and J lost 0, with 15 bases in between. The CDR3 loop spans 16 amino acids. CDR3 nucleotide sequence: TGTGCCAGCAGCGTTGGGGTGGGGGGTGGCTCCTACGAGCAGTACTTC. This sequence encodes CASSVGVGGGSYEQYF.

This clonotype has a count of ten or more. V is TRBV7-6 and J is TRBJ2-1; D not certain. CDR3 size: 14 residues. The ends were cut back, 5 bases at V and 0 bases at J, with 8 bases in the middle. Germline values: CDR1 SGHVS, CDR2 FNYEAQ. The chain's CDR3 is CASSAGTSYNEQFF. The CDR3 region has the DNA TGTGCCAGCAGCGCAGGAACCTCCTACAATGAGCAGTTCTTC.

The chain links TRBV6-6 to TRBJ2-7; possibly TRBD1 for D (6 bases). Trimming pared 6 bases from V and 2 bases from J, leaving 11 bases between. The length of the CDR3 is 13 residues. Germline V gene data show CDR1 as MNHNY and CDR2 as SVGAGI (reference sequence). The DNA for the CDR3 is TGTGCCAGCAGCCAACCAGGGGCCTACGAGCAGTACTTC. Protein: CASSQPGAYEQYF.

This clonotype was detected only a few times. The rearrangement joins TRBV24-1 to TRBJ2-3; D possibly matches TRBD1 or TRBD2 (5 bases each). The V end was cut by 6 bases, the J end by 6 bases, with 21 bases between. This CDR3 comprises 16 residues. Germline lookup yields CDR1 KGHDR and CDR2 SFDVKD. The CDR3 loop is CATSPSPGTTRDTQYF. CDR3 nucleotide sequence: TGTGCCACCAGTCCAAGCCCCGGGACCACAAGGGATACGCAGTATTTT.

About this clonotype itself: A much larger clone lies one base from this, so it may be a read error. This chain joins TRBV20-1 and TRBJ1-4; TRBD1 is a possible D gene (5 bases). Per the germline V gene, CDR1 is DFQATT and CDR2 is SNEGSKA (reference sequence). The germline V and J ends were trimmed by 3 bases and 8 bases, with 13 bases remaining between them. The CDR3 loop spans 13 amino acids. The CDR3 region has the DNA TGCAGTGCTAGTCCCGACAGTGTCGAAAAACTGTTTTTT. It yields the protein CSASPDSVEKLFF.

A few counts support this clonotype. The chain carries TRBV10-3 and TRBJ1-5, with TRBD1 matching 7 bases. Germline assignment: CDR1 ENHRY and CDR2 SYGVKD. V lost 4 bases, J lost 7 bases, and 4 bases stayed unmatched. This CDR3 is built from 13 residues. The CDR3 region has the DNA TGTGCCATCAGTGTGCAGGGGGACCAGCCCCAGCATTTT. This gives the protein CAISVQGDQPQHF.

This chain connects TRBV4-1 to TRBJ2-5, with 9 bases aligning to TRBD2. Germline V gene lookup returns CDR1 MGHRA and CDR2 YSYEKL. The CDR3 runs to 17 residues. Trimming removed 1 base from V and 0 bases from J; junction bases left unmatched: 6. DNA for the CDR3: TGCGCCAGCAGCCAAGGAGCTAGCGGGGCCTACCAAGAGACCCAGTACTTC. It specifies CASSQGASGAYQETQYF.

This clonotype has at least ten counts. The rearrangement links TRBV15 to TRBJ1-2, with D unresolved. The CDR3 sequence is 15 residues long. The germline gives CDR1 LNHNV, CDR2 YYDKDF (reference sequence). The V gene lost 1 base and the J gene lost 1 base, with 10 bases spanning the gap. The CDR3 nucleotides read TGTGCCACCAGCAGAGCGTACACCCTTAACTATGGCTACACCTTC. Amino acid sequence: CATSRAYTLNYGYTF.

This chain uses TRBV5-1 with TRBJ2-7; TRBD1 aligns across 11 bases. Germline lookup yields CDR1 SGHRS and CDR2 YFSETQ. The CDR3 contains 17 residues. The junction had 10 bases not matched to a gene; V was cut back by 4 bases and J by 1 base. The CDR3 bases are TGCGCCAGCAGCCCACCCTTGGGGGACAGGGGGTCCTACGAGCAGTACTTC. Its protein product is CASSPPLGDRGSYEQYF. Full variable domain (missing parts from reference TRBV5-1 and TRBJ2-7): KAGVTQTPRYLIKTRGQQVTLSCSPISGHRSVSWYQQTPGQGLQFLFEYFSETQRNKGNFPGRFSGRQFSNSRSEMNVSTLELGDSALYLCASSPPLGDRGSYEQYFGPGTRLTVT.

V usage is TRBV28 and J usage is TRBJ1-5; TRBD1 matches at 7 bases. Germline V lookup: CDR1 MDHEN, CDR2 SYDVKM. This CDR3 is built from 15 residues. With 4 bases clipped from V and 3 bases from J, the junction kept 6 bases outside the gene matches. CDR3 coding DNA: TGTGCCAGCAGTTCTCGGACAGGCCTCAATCAGCCCCAGCATTTT. Translating gives CASSSRTGLNQPQHF.

The chain combines TRBV7-2 with TRBJ2-5; no definite D call. This CDR3 comprises 12 residues. V lost 5 bases and J lost 5, with 9 bases in between. Germline loops: CDR1 SGHTA, CDR2 FQGNSA. As DNA, the CDR3 is TGTGCCAGCAGCCTTAGCTGGGAGACCCAGTACTTC. Encoded protein: CASSLSWETQYF.

The sample holds a few counts of this clonotype. The CDR3 sequence: CASSGGLGTDTQYF. DNA for the CDR3: TGCGCCAGCAGCGGGGGGCTGGGCACAGATACGCAGTATTTT. The chain recombines TRBV4-3 with TRBJ2-3, with D perhaps matching TRBD1 or TRBD2 (6 bases each). CDR3 length: 14 amino acids. Between the trimmed V and J ends, which lost 5 bases and 1 base, there was a span of 10 bases. Germline lookup yields CDR1 LGHNA and CDR2 YSLEER.

V gene TRBV9 combines with J gene TRBJ2-7, with D maybe TRBD1 (6 bases). The CDR3 is 15 amino acids. V was clipped by 3 bases and J by 3 bases, with 16 bases between them. Germline assignment: CDR1 SGDLS and CDR2 YYNGEE. The CDR3 is CASSGQDQPYYEQYF. The CDR3 DNA reads as TGTGCCAGCAGCGGACAGGATCAGCCCTACTACGAGCAGTACTTC.

This clonotype was detected only a few times. The chain joins TRBV4-3 to TRBJ2-7, with no clear D. The V gene lost 1 base and the J gene lost 5 bases, with 15 bases spanning the gap. The CDR3 has 15 residues. Germline V gene lookup returns CDR1 LGHNA and CDR2 YSLEER. The CDR3 region is CASSQASSVYHEQYF. CDR3 in DNA: TGCGCCAGCAGCCAAGCTAGTTCAGTATACCACGAGCAGTACTTC.

This clonotype was observed at least ten times. CDR3 residues: CASSPAAGRASGNTIYF. In DNA, the CDR3 is TGTGCCAGCAGCCCGGCGGCGGGCCGGGCGAGTGGAAACACCATATATTTT. This sequence joins TRBV5-5 and TRBJ1-3; D gene ambiguous. The CDR3 is 17 amino acids. The ends were cut back, 4 bases at V and 3 bases at J, with 20 bases in the middle. Germline V gene sequence: CDR1 SGHKS, CDR2 YYEKEE (reference sequence).

In this sample, this clonotype turned up a few times. J is TRBJ2-7 and V is TRBV28; no clear D gene. The CDR3 extends over 13 amino acids. Trimming stripped 10 bases from V and 1 base from J, with 14 bases between. Germline CDR1 and CDR2: MDHEN and SYDVKM. Here the CDR3 reads CATLLGGSYEQYF. The CDR3 DNA reads TGTGCCACCCTCCTAGGTGGGTCCTACGAGCAGTACTTC.

This clonotype was observed a handful of times. The rearrangement links TRBV7-8 to TRBJ2-1; 8 nucleotides align to TRBD2. CDR3 length: 16 residues. The V and J ends lost 5 bases and 7 bases, in that order; junction bases with no gene match: 13. The V gene's germline CDR1 is SGHVS and CDR2 FQNEAQ. CDR3 region: CASSPLAGSAANEQFF. DNA for the CDR3: TGTGCCAGCAGCCCATTAGCGGGATCAGCAGCAAATGAGCAGTTCTTC. Drawing the rest from reference TRBV7-8 and TRBJ2-1, the complete variable domain is GAGVSQSPRYKVAKRGQDVALRCDPISGHVSLFWYQQALGQGPEFLTYFQNEAQLDKSGLPSDRFFAERPEGSVSTLKIQRTQQEDSAVYLCASSPLAGSAANEQFFGPGTRLTVL.

A few counts support this clonotype. This chain links TRBV20-1 with TRBJ2-3; D not resolved. Germline V gene lookup returns CDR1 DFQATT and CDR2 SNEGSKA (reference sequence). The CDR3 totals 15 residues. V was shortened by 1 base and J by 0 bases, with 11 bases between the two germline ends. This CDR3 reads CSARGFLDSTDTQYF. CDR3 nucleotide sequence: TGCAGTGCTAGAGGTTTCCTAGATAGCACAGATACGCAGTATTTT.

This sequence joins TRBV10-3 and TRBJ1-2; maybe TRBD1 (5 bases). The CDR3 extends over 17 amino acids. Trimming stripped 4 bases from V and 7 bases from J, with 25 bases between. CDR1 is ENHRY and CDR2 is SYGVKD in the germline V gene. The CDR3 coding sequence is TGTGCCATCAGTGGGTCCACGGGACGGGATGCTTTCGGTGGCTACACCTTC. Its protein product is CAISGSTGRDAFGGYTF.

In this sample, this clonotype turned up many times. The rearrangement links TRBV7-2 to TRBJ2-1; TRBD2 is a possible D gene (6 bases). Trimming cost V 1 base and J 7 bases, with 14 bases left between them. CDR1 is SGHTA, CDR2 FQGNSA, per germline. This CDR3 spans 15 amino acids. In nucleotides, the CDR3 is TGTGCCAGCAGCTTAGGCGGGATAAGGAGAAATGAGCAGTTCTTC. It specifies CASSLGGIRRNEQFF.